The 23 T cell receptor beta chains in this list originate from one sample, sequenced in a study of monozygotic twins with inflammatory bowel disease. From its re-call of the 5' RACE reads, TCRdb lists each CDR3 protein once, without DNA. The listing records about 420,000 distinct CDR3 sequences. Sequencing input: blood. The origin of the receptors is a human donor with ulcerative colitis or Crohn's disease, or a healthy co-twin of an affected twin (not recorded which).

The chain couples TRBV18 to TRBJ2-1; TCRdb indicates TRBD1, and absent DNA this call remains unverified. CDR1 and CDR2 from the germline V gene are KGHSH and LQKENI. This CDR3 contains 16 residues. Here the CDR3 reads CASSPTRTGGSNEQFF.

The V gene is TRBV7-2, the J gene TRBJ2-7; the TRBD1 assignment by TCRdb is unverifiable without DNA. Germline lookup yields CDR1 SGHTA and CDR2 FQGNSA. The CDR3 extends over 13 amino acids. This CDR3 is CASRTGGGYEQYF.

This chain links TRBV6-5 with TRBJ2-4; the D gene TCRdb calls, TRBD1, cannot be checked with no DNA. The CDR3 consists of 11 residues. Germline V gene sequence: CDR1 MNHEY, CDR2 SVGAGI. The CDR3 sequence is CASSSGKGQYF.

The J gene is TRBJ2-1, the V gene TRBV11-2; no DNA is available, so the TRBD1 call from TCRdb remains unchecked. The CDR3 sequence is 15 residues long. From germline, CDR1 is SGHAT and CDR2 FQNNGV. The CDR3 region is CASSFEGGRRVEQFF.

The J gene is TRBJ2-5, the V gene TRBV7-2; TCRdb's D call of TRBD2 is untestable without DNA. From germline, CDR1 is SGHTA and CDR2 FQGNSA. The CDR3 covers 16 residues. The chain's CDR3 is CASSLWALAARETQYF.

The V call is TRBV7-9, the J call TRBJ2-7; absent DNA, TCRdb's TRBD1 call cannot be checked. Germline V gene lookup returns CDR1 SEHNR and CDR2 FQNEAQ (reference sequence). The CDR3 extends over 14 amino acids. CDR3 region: CASSLASGRYEQYF.

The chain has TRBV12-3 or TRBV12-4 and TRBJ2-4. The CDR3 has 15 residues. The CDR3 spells CASSLRPLAKNMQYF.

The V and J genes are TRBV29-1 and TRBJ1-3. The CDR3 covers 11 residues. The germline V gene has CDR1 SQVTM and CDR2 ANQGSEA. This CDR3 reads CSVGSGNTIYF.

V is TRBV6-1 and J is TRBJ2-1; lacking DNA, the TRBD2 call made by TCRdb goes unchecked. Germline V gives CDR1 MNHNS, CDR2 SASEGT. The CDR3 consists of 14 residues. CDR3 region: CASSPRTSGSLGFF.

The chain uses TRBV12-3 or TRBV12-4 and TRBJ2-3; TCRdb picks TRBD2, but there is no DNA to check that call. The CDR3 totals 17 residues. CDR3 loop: CASIGVKAGGFTDTQYF.

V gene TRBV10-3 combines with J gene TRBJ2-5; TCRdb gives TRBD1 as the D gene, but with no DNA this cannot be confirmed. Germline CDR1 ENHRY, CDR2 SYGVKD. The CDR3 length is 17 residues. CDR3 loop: CAIGDRGAPANQETQYF.

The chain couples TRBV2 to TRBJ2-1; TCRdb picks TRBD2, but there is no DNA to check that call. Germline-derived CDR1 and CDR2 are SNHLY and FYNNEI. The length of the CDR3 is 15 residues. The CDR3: CASSEGTSGSYEQFF.

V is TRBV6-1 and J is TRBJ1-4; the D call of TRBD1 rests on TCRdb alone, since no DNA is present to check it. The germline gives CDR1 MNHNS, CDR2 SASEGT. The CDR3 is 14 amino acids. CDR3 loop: CASSQTGPNEKLFF.

This CDR3 reads CASSFPRTSDTDTQYF. This chain uses TRBV7-6 with TRBJ2-3; the D call from TCRdb, TRBD2, cannot be confirmed without DNA. This CDR3 is built from 16 residues. Germline-derived CDR1 and CDR2 are SGHVS and FNYEAQ.

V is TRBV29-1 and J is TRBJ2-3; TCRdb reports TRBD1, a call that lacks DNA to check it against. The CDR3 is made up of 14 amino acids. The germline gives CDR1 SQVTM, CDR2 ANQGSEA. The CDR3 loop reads CSVDLRGSADTQYF.

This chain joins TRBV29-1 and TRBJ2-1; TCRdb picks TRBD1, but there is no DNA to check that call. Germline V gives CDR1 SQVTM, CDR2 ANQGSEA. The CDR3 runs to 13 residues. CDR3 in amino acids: CSVVGGNYNEQFF.

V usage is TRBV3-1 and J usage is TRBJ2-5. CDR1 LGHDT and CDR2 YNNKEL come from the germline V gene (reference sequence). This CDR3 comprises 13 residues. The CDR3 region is CASSQVVRETQYF.

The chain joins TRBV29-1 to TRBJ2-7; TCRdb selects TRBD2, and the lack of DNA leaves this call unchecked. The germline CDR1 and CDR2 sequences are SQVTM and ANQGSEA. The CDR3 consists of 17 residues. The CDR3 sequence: CSVEGSDNAGEFNEQYF.

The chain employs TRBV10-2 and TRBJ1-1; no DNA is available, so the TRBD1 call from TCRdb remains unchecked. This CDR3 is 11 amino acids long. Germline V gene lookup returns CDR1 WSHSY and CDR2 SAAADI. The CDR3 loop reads CATRGGTEAFF.

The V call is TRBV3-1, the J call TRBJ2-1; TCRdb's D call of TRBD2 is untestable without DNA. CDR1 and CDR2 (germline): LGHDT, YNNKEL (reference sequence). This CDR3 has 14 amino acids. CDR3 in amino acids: CASSQGTLGNEQFF.

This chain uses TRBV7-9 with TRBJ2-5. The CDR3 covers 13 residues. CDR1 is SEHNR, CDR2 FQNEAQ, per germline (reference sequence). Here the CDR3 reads CASSSRRDETQYF.

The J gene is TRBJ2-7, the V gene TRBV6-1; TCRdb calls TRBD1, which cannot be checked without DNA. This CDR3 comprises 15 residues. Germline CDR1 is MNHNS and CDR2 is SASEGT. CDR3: CASSETGQGIYEQYF.

The CDR3 here is CASSWDRGLEQYF. The chain employs TRBV6-1 and TRBJ2-7; the TRBD1 assignment by TCRdb is unverifiable without DNA. The CDR3 has 13 amino acids. Germline V lookup: CDR1 MNHNS, CDR2 SASEGT.